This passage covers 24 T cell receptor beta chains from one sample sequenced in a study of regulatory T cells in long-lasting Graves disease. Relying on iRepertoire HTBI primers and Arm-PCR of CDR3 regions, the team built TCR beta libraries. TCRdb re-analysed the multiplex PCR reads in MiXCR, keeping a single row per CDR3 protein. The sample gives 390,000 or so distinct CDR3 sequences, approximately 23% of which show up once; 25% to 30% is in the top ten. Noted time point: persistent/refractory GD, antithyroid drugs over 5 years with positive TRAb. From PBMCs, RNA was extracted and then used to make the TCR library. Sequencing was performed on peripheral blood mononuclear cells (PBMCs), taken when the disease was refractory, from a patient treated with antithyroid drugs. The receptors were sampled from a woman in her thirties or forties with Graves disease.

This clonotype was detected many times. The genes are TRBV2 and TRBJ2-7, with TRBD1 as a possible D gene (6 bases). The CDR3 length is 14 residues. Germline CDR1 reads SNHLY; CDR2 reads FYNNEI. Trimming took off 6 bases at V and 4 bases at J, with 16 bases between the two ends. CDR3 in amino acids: CASRRSGDKYEQYF. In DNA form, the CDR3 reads TGTGCCAGCAGGCGGTCAGGGGATAAGTACGAGCAGTACTTC.

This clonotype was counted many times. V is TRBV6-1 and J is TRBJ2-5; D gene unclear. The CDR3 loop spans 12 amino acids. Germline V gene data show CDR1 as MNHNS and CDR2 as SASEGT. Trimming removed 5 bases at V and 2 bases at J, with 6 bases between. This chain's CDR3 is CASSLIQETQYF. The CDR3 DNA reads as TGTGCCAGCAGTCTAATACAAGAGACCCAGTACTTC.

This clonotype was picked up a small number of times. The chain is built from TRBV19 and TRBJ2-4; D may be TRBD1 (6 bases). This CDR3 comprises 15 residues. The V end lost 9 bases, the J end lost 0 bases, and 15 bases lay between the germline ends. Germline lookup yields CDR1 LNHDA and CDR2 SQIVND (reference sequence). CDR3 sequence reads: CASSGQILAKNIQYF. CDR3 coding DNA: TGTGCCAGCTCTGGACAGATACTAGCCAAAAACATTCAGTACTTC.

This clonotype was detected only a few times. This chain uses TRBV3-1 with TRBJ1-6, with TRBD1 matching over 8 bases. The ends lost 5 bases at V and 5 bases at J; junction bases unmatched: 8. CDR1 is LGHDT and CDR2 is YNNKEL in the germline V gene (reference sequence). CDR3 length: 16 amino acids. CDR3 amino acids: CASSSLQGADNSPLHF. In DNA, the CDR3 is TGTGCCAGCAGCTCCCTGCAGGGGGCCGATAATTCACCCCTCCACTTT.

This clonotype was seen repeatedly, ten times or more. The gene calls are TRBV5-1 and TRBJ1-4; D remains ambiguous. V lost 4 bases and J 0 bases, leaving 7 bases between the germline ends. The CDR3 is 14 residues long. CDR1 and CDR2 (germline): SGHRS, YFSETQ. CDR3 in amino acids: CASSPVSTNEKLFF. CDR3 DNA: TGCGCCAGCAGCCCGGTCTCAACTAATGAAAAACTGTTTTTT. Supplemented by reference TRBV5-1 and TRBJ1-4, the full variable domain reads KAGVTQTPRYLIKTRGQQVTLSCSPISGHRSVSWYQQTPGQGLQFLFEYFSETQRNKGNFPGRFSGRQFSNSRSEMNVSTLELGDSALYLCASSPVSTNEKLFFGSGTQLSVL.

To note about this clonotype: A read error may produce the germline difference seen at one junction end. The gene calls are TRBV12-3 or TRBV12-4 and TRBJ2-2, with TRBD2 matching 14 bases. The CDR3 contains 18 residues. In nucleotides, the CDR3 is TGTGCCAGCAGTACCGGGACTAGCGGGAGCGGATTCACCGGGGGGCTGTTTTTT. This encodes CASSTGTSGSGFTGGLFF.

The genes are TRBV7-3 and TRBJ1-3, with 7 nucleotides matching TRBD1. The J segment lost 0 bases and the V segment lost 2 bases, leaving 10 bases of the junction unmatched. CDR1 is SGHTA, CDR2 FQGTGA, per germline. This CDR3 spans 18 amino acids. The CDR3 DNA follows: TGTGCCAGCAGCTTAGTGGGGGGCAGGGGGTCCTCTGGAAACACCATATATTTT. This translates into CASSLVGGRGSSGNTIYF.

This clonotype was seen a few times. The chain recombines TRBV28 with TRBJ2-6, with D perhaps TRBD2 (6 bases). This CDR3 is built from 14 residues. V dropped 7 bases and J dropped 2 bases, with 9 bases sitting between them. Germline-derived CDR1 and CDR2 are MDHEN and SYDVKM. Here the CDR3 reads CASNTGAGANVLTF. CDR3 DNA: TGTGCCAGCAATACGGGAGCTGGGGCCAACGTCCTGACTTTC.

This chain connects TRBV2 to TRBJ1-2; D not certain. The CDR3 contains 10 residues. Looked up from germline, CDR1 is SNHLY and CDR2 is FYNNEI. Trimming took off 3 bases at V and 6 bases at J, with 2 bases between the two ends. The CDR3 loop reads CASSEDGYTF. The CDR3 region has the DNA TGTGCCAGCAGTGAGGATGGCTACACCTTC.

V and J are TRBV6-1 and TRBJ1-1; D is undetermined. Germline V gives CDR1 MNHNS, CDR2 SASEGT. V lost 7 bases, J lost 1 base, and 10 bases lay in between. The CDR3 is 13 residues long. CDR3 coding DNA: TGTGCCAGCAATAAACATTCGAACACTGAAGCTTTCTTT. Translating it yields CASNKHSNTEAFF.

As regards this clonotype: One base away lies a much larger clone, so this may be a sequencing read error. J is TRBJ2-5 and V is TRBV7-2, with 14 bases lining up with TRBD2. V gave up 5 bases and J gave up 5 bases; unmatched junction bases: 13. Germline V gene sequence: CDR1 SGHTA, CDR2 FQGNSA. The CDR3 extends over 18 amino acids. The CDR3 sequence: CASSTRLAGGPSRETQYF. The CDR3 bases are TGTGCCAGCAGCACCAGACTAGCGGGAGGGCCCTCGCGGGAGACCCAGTACTTC.

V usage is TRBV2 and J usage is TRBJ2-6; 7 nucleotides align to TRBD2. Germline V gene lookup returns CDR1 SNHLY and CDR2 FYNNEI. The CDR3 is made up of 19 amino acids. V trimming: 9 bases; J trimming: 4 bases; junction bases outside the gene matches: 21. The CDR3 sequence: CASNQGPGLPALGANVLTF. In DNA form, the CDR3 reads TGTGCCAGTAATCAAGGACCGGGACTACCGGCTCTGGGGGCCAACGTCCTGACTTTC. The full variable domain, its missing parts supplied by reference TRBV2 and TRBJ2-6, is EPEVTQTPSHQVTQMGQEVILRCVPISNHLYFYWYRQILGQKVEFLVSFYNNEISEKSEIFDDQFSVERPDGSNFTLKIRSTKLEDSAMYFCASNQGPGLPALGANVLTFGAGSRLTVL.

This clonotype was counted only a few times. The CDR3 protein is CASTPGQSNQPQHF. The CDR3 bases are TGTGCCAGCACCCCGGGACAGAGCAATCAGCCCCAGCATTTT. The chain couples TRBV2 to TRBJ1-5; 7 nucleotides agree with TRBD1. The germline V gene encodes CDR1 SNHLY and CDR2 FYNNEI. The CDR3 spans 14 residues. Losses at the gene ends were 7 bases for V and 1 base for J; bases not matched to a gene: 4.

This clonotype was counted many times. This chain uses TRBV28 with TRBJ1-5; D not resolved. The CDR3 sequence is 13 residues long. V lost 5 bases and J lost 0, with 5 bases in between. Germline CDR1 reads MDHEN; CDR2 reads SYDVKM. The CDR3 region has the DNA TGTGCCAGCAGTGGAAATAGCAATCAGCCCCAGCATTTT. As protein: CASSGNSNQPQHF.

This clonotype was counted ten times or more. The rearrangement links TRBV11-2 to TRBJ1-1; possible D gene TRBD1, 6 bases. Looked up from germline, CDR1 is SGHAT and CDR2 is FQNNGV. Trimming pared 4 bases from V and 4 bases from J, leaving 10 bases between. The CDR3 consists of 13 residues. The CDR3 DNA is TGTGCCAGCAGCTACCAACAGGGCACTGAAGCTTTCTTT. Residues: CASSYQQGTEAFF. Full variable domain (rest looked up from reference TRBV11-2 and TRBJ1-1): EAGVAQSPRYKIIEKRQSVAFWCNPISGHATLYWYQQILGQGPKLLIQFQNNGVVDDSQLPKDRFSAERLKGVDSTLKIQPAKLEDSAVYLCASSYQQGTEAFFGQGTRLTVV.

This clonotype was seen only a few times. The CDR3 reads CASSRSWNTEAFF. The CDR3 bases are TGTGCCAGCAGCCGCTCGTGGAACACTGAAGCTTTCTTT. The chain is built from TRBV28 and TRBJ1-1, with D uncertain. CDR1 MDHEN and CDR2 SYDVKM come from the germline V gene. This CDR3 region has 13 residues. Trimming pared 6 bases from V and 1 base from J, leaving 9 bases between.

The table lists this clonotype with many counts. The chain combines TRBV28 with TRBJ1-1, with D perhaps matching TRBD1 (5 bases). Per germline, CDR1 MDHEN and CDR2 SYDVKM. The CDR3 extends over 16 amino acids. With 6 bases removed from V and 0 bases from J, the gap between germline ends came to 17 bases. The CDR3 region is CASSRGPIPMNTEAFF. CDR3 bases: TGTGCCAGCAGCCGGGGACCGATTCCCATGAACACTGAAGCTTTCTTT.

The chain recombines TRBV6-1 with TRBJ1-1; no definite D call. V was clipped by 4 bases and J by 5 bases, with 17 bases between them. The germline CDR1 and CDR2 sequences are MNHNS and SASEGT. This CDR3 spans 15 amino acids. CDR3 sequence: CASSGVAERRTEAFF. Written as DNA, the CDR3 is TGTGCCAGCAGTGGAGTTGCCGAGCGTCGGACTGAAGCTTTCTTT.

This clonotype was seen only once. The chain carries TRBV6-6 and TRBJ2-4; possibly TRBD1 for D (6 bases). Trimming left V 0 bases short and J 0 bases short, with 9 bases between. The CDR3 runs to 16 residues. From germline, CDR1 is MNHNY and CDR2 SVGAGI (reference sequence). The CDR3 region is CASSYSTGLAKNIQYF. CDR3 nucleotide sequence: TGTGCCAGCAGTTACTCGACAGGCCTAGCCAAAAACATTCAGTACTTC.

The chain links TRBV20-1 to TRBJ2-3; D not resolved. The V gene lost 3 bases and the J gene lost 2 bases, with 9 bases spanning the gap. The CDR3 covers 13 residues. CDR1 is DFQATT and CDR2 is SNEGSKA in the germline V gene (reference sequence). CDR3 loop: CSASRPTTDTQYF. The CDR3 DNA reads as TGCAGTGCTAGTAGACCGACCACAGATACGCAGTATTTT.

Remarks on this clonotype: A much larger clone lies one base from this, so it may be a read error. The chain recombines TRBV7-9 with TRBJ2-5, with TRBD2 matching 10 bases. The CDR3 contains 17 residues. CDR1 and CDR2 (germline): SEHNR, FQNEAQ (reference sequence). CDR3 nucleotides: TGTGCCAGCAGCTTGGGGCTAGCGGGAGCAAGGAGAGAGATCCAGTACTTC. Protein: CASSLGLAGARREIQYF.

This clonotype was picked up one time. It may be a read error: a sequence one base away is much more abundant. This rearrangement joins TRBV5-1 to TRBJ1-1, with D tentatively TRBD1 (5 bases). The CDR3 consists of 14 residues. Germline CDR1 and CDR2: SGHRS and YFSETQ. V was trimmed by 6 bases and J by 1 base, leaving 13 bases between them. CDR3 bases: TGCGCCAGCAACTGGAGGGGTCCGAACACTGAAGCTTTCTTT. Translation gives CASNWRGPNTEAFF. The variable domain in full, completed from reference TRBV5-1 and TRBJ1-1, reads KAGVTQTPRYLIKTRGQQVTLSCSPISGHRSVSWYQQTPGQGLQFLFEYFSETQRNKGNFPGRFSGRQFSNSRSEMNVSTLELGDSALYLCASNWRGPNTEAFFGQGTRLTVV.

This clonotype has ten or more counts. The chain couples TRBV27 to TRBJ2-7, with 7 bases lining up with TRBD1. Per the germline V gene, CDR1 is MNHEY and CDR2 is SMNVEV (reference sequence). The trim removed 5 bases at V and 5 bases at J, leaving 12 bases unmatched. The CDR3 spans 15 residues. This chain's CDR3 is CASSVNDRERNEQYF. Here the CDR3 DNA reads TGTGCCAGCAGTGTAAACGACAGGGAAAGGAACGAGCAGTACTTC.

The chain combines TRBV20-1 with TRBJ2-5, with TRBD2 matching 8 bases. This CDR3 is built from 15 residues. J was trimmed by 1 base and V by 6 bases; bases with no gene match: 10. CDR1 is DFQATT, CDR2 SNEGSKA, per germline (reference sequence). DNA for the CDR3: TGCAGTGCCCGCCGGGGCGGGGGGTTCCAAGAGACCCAGTACTTC. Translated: CSARRGGGFQETQYF.